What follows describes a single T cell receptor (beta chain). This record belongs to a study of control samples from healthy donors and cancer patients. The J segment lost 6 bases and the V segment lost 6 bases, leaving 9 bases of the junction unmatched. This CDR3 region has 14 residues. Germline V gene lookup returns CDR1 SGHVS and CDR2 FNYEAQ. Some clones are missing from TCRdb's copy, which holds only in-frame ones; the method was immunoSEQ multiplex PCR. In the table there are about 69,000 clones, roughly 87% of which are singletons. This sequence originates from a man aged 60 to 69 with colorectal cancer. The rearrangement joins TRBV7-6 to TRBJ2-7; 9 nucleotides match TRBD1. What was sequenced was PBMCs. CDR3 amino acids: CASSLDRGPREQYF. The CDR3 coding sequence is TGTGCCAGCAGTTTGGACAGGGGCCCCCGCGAGCAGTACTTC.